Listed below are T cell receptor beta chains from one sample, sequenced in a study of blood T cell repertoires in COVID-19. Repertoires were generated with immunoSEQ multiplex PCR, while TCRdb's copy carries only in-frame clones and drops some. The profile shows some 50,000 clones, about 81% of them singletons. Sample: peripheral blood. The source is a man over 45 with active COVID-19. Each CDR3 is given with its conserved first and last residue. D genes are given only for firm matches. Clone size is shown for a subset of rows, as once, few, many or a class of expanded clone.

>TRBD2|TRBV7-6|TRBJ2-2|.
TGTGCCAGCAGCCCCCGGACTAGCGGGGGGCAAGGCACCGGGGAGCTGTTTTTT
CASSPRTSGGQGTGELFF
>TRBD2|TRBV14|TRBJ2-1|.
TGTGCCAGCAGACCTAGCGGGGGGACCTACAATGAGCAGTTCTTC
CASRPSGGTYNEQFF
>.|TRBV2|TRBJ1-5|once
TGTGCCAGCATGTTGCAGGGGTTCAATCAGCCCCAGCATTTT
CASMLQGFNQPQHF
>TRBD1|TRBV6-5|TRBJ2-7|few
TGTGCCAGCAGCCCACAGGGGGTCTCCTACGAGCAGTACTTC
CASSPQGVSYEQYF
>TRBD1|TRBV9|TRBJ2-5|.
TGTGCCAGCAGCGTAGACCGCGGGACAGGGCGGTTGGAGACCCAGTACTTC
CASSVDRGTGRLETQYF
>.|TRBV15|TRBJ2-1|.
TGTGCCACCAGCAGAGCCCGGGACTCCGGTTACAATGAGCAGTTCTTC
CATSRARDSGYNEQFF
>.|TRBV3-1/TRBV3-2|TRBJ1-6|.
TGTGCCAGCAGCCCAGCGGGGAACGGGTATTCACCCCTCCACTTT
CASSPAGNGYSPLHF
>.|TRBV2|TRBJ2-7|.
TGTGCCAGCAGCCGGGGGTCCCGCTACGAGCAGTACTTC
CASSRGSRYEQYF
>TRBD2|TRBV5-1|TRBJ2-1|.
TGCGCCAGCAGCTTTGGTTTTACGGGGGGGCTCGAGGAGTTCTTC
CASSFGFTGGLEEFF
>TRBD2|TRBV4-1|TRBJ2-1|.
TGCGCCAGCAGCCAGGAGGGACTAGCGGGGGCCCATGAGCAGTTCTTC
CASSQEGLAGAHEQFF
>.|TRBV28|TRBJ2-3|.
TGTGCCAGCAGTTCTAATCCAGGGGTTACAGATACGCAGTATTTT
CASSSNPGVTDTQYF
>.|TRBV19|TRBJ1-4|.
TGTGCCAGTAGTATAGATTACGGTGGTAATGAAAAACTGTTTTTT
CASSIDYGGNEKLFF
>.|TRBV4-1|TRBJ1-2|.
TGCGCCAGCAGCCAAGACTGGGCAGGGTGGGACTATGGCTACACCTTC
CASSQDWAGWDYGYTF
>.|TRBV7-2|TRBJ1-5|.
TGTGCCAGCAGCCAACGGGGGGCGCGCAATCAGCCCCAGCATTTT
CASSQRGARNQPQHF
>TRBD1|TRBV12-5|TRBJ1-1|.
TGTGCTAGTGGTCTACAGGACAGGTACGCTGAAGCTTTCTTT
CASGLQDRYAEAFF
>TRBD1|TRBV5-6|TRBJ1-5|.
TGTGCCAGCAGCTTGTATAGGCAGGGGGCTCCCCAGCATTTT
CASSLYRQGAPQHF
>.|TRBV4-1|TRBJ1-2|few
TGCGCCAGCACGACGGCTTCAGGGAACTATGGCTACACCTTC
CASTTASGNYGYTF
>.|TRBV5-1|TRBJ1-4|.
TGCGCCAGCAGCTTGTCGGGGGGAAATGAAAAACTGTTTTTT
CASSLSGGNEKLFF
>TRBD2|TRBV11-2|TRBJ2-3|.
TGTGCCAGCAGCTTAGCGGGTAGCGGGGGGGCCATTTCTTTAGATACGCAGTATTTT
CASSLAGSGGAISLDTQYF
>TRBD1|TRBV11-2|TRBJ2-1|.
TGTGCCAGCACCAGGGACAGATACAATGAGCAGTTCTTC
CASTRDRYNEQFF
>.|TRBV5-1|TRBJ2-3|.
TGCGCCAGCAGCTTATCCGGGTCCCCAGAGGATACGCAGTATTTT
CASSLSGSPEDTQYF
>.|TRBV10-3|TRBJ2-7|.
TGTGCCATCAGTGAGGGGCTAGGAGGCGTCTACGAGCAGTACTTC
CAISEGLGGVYEQYF
>TRBD1|TRBV11-3|TRBJ2-2|large
TGTGCCAGCAGCCGCGACAGGGCGAACACCGGGGAGCTGTTTTTT
CASSRDRANTGELFF
>TRBD2|TRBV7-8|TRBJ2-1|.
TGTGCCAGCAGCTTAGTCGGGGGTAGCGGGGGCTACAATGAGCAGTTCTTC
CASSLVGGSGGYNEQFF
>.|TRBV3-1/TRBV3-2|TRBJ1-3|.
TGTGCCAGCAGCCATCGGAGGGGTGGAAACACCATATATTTT
CASSHRRGGNTIYF
>.|TRBV9|TRBJ1-6|once
TGTGCCAGCAGCGTAGAGGGACATAGCTCCTATAATTCACCCCTCCACTTT
CASSVEGHSSYNSPLHF
>.|TRBV11-3|TRBJ1-6|.
TGTGCCAGCAGCTTAGATCAGATTTCACCCCTCCACTTT
CASSLDQISPLHF
>TRBD1|TRBV7-2|TRBJ1-1|.
TGTGCCAGCAGCTCCGGCCCAGGGGGTATGAACACTGAAGCTTTCTTT
CASSSGPGGMNTEAFF
>.|TRBV4-1|TRBJ1-2|.
TGCGCCAGCAGCCAACCAGGAATGGAATATGGCTACACCTTC
CASSQPGMEYGYTF
>TRBD1|TRBV4-1|TRBJ2-3|.
TGCGCCAGCAGCTTACAGGGGGCAACAGATACGCAGTATTTT
CASSLQGATDTQYF
>TRBD1|TRBV18|TRBJ1-3|once
TGTGCCAGCTCGGAACGGCGGGACAGCTCTGGAAACACCATATATTTT
CASSERRDSSGNTIYF
>TRBD1|TRBV7-9|TRBJ1-1|.
TGTGCCAGCAGCCCCGTAATCGGACAGGGGGTAGCTTTCTTT
CASSPVIGQGVAFF
>.|TRBV9|TRBJ1-2|.
TGTGCCAGCAGCGTAGTCGGACAAAACTATGGCTACACCTTC
CASSVVGQNYGYTF
>.|TRBV6-5|TRBJ1-1|.
TGTGCCAGCAGTTACTCAGGGAGTGGGACTGAAGCTTTCTTT
CASSYSGSGTEAFF
>.|TRBV7-2|TRBJ2-1|.
TGTGCCAGCAGCTTAGGCGAGGGACTCTACAATGAGCAGTTCTTC
CASSLGEGLYNEQFF
>TRBD2|TRBV11-2|TRBJ2-7|.
TGTGCCAGCAGCGATCCAACAGGTGGGGGGGGTCTTAAGCAGTACTTC
CASSDPTGGGGLKQYF
>TRBD2|TRBV11-3|TRBJ2-5|.
TGTGCCAGCAGCGTGGGACTAGCGGGGGGAGGATCGTACCAAGAGACCCAGTACTTC
CASSVGLAGGGSYQETQYF
>.|TRBV9|TRBJ2-2|once
TGTGCCAGCAGCGAGGGGGTGACCGGGGAGCTGTTTTTT
CASSEGVTGELFF
>.|TRBV3-1/TRBV3-2|TRBJ1-2|.
TGTGCCAGCAGCCAACGGTACTGGGACAAGGACTATGGCTACACCTTC
CASSQRYWDKDYGYTF
>.|TRBV20-1|TRBJ2-3|.
TGCAGGAGCGGTAGCACAGATACGCAGTATTTT
CRSGSTDTQYF
>.|TRBV28|TRBJ1-6|.
TGTGCCAGCAGGGGGCCTAGCTCCTATAATTCACCCCTCCACTTT
CASRGPSSYNSPLHF
>TRBD1|TRBV7-9|TRBJ2-7|.
TGTGCCAGCAGTTTCATCCGGGACAGGGGGCGCGGCTACGAGCAGTACTTC
CASSFIRDRGRGYEQYF
>.|TRBV2|TRBJ1-1|.
TGTGCCGCACAGGGAATGGGGAACACTGAAGCTTTCTTT
CAAQGMGNTEAFF
>.|TRBV7-2|TRBJ2-3|.
TGTGCCAGCAGCCTAGGGCACACAGATACGCAGTATTTT
CASSLGHTDTQYF
>.|TRBV12-3/TRBV12-4|TRBJ2-7|.
TGTGCCAGCAAAAACACAGGGAGCTACGAGCAGTACTTC
CASKNTGSYEQYF
>TRBD1|TRBV12-5|TRBJ2-3|.
TGTGCTAGTGGTTTCAGTGTGCTCCTAGGACAGGGGACAGATACGCAGTATTTT
CASGFSVLLGQGTDTQYF
>.|TRBV19|TRBJ1-5|.
TGTGCCAGTACCCATGGGGTGGGGGCCCGCAATCAGCCCCAGCATTTT
CASTHGVGARNQPQHF
>.|TRBV3-1/TRBV3-2|TRBJ2-3|.
TGTGCCAGCAGCCATGGCGGGGGCACAGATACGCAGTATTTT
CASSHGGGTDTQYF
>.|TRBV5-1|TRBJ2-2|.
TGCGCCAGCACTTACAGGGTCCCGGTCCTTAACACCGGGGAGCTGTTTTTT
CASTYRVPVLNTGELFF
>TRBD1|TRBV4-1|TRBJ1-1|.
TGCGCCAGCAGCCAAGGACCTACAGGGGGCGCCGATGAAGCTTTCTTT
CASSQGPTGGADEAFF
>TRBD2|TRBV10-1|TRBJ2-3|.
TGCGCCAGCAGTGTGGCTAGCGGGTACACAGATACGCAGTATTTT
CASSVASGYTDTQYF
>.|TRBV27|TRBJ1-1|.
TGTGCCAGCAGTTTGGCCGCGAACACTGAAGCTTTCTTT
CASSLAANTEAFF
>TRBD2|TRBV6-4|TRBJ2-3|.
TGTGCCAGCAGTGACCCTCTAGCGGGGGGGCGAGATACGCAGTATTTT
CASSDPLAGGRDTQYF
>.|TRBV14|TRBJ2-3|.
TGTGCCAGCAGCCCACGCACTTACCAAACGCAGTATTTT
CASSPRTYQTQYF
>TRBD2|TRBV6-5|TRBJ2-1|.
TGTGCCAGCAGTTACATAGCGGGGGGCAACAATGAGCAGTTCTTC
CASSYIAGGNNEQFF